Sequencing of this T cell receptor (beta chain) was carried out in a study of blood T cells in healthy people across ages. A second PCR of roughly 7 to 11 cycles used a sample-barcoded 5' primer and a J-beta primer mix. A template-switch adaptor containing 12 random nucleotides labeled each cDNA molecule. All samples gave at least 3 million CDR3-containing paired-end reads. TCRdb passed the 5' RACE reads through MiXCR, listing each CDR3 protein once. Counted here are about 1.5 million distinct CDR3 sequences, under 55% occurring once; the ten biggest clones make up about 4%. Between the trimmed V and J ends, which lost 0 bases and 4 bases, there was a span of 3 bases. This CDR3 spans 12 amino acids. Germline lookup yields CDR1 LNHNV and CDR2 YYDKDF (reference sequence).

What was sequenced was blood. The receptor was isolated from a woman aged 18 to 35 in good health. The V call is TRBV15, the J call TRBJ1-2; no definite D call. The CDR3 bases are TGTGCCACCAGCAGAGAGAGCTATGGCTACACCTTC. It translates to CATSRESYGYTF.